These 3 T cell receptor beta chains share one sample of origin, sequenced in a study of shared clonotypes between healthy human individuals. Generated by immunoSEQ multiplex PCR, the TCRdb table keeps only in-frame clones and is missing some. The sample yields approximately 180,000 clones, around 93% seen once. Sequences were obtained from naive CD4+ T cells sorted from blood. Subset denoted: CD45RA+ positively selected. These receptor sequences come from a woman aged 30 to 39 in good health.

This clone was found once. CDR3 sequence reads: CASSPSKLAPNTGELFF. CDR3 in DNA: TGTGCCAGCTCACCCTCAAAACTAGCGCCGAACACCGGGGAGCTGTTTTTT. The rearrangement uses TRBV18 and TRBJ2-2, with 7 bases fitting TRBD2. V was clipped by 3 bases and J by 0 bases; unmatched bases: 7. The CDR3 sequence is 17 residues long. Germline CDR1 KGHSH, CDR2 LQKENI.

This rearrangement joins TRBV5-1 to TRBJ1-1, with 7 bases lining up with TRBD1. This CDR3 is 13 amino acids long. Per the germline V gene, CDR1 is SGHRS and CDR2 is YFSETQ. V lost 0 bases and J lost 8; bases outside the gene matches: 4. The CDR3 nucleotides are TGCGCCAGCAGCTTGGGACAGGGAGGGGAAGCTTTCTTT. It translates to CASSLGQGGEAFF.

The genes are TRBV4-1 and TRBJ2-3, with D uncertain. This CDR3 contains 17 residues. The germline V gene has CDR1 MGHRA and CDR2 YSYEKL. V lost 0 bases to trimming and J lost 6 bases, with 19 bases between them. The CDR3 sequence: CASSQDRSLPPRDTQYF. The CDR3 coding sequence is TGCGCCAGCAGCCAAGACAGGAGTTTGCCGCCGCGCGATACGCAGTATTTT.